The next 27 T cell receptor beta chains were all read from a single sample in a study of CD8+CD57+ T cells in acquired aplastic anemia. Profiles of TCR beta VDJ and CDR3 were generated from a genomic DNA template. TCRdb redid the calling of the reads with MiXCR, one entry per CDR3 protein. The sample has approximately 190,000 distinct CDR3 sequences; approximately 48% are singletons. Sequencing was done on patients that had shown CD8+CD57+ cell expansion by flow cytometry. The sequencing sample was made of sorted CD4+, CD8+, or CD8+CD57+ T cells (not recorded which) from PBMCs. Source of these receptors: a human donor with aplastic anemia.

The V and J genes are TRBV2 and TRBJ1-1; no reliable D call. Germline values: CDR1 SNHLY, CDR2 FYNNEI. The germline V and J ends were trimmed by 6 bases and 7 bases, with 9 bases remaining between them. The CDR3 contains 11 residues. The CDR3, as DNA: TGTGCCAGCAGCTCCAGCCTTGAAGCTTTCTTT. This translates into CASSSSLEAFF.

In its sample, this clonotype was seen once. The chain recombines TRBV19 with TRBJ2-2, with D unresolved. The CDR3 is 14 residues long. Germline CDR1 LNHDA, CDR2 SQIVND (reference sequence). The ends were cut back, 5 bases at V and 0 bases at J, with 7 bases in the middle. The CDR3 DNA reads TGTGCCAGTAGTCCAGACTCGAACACCGGGGAGCTGTTTTTT. Encoded protein: CASSPDSNTGELFF. Complete variable domain (other parts from reference TRBV19 and TRBJ2-2): DGGITQSPKYLFRKEGQNVTLSCEQNLNHDAMYWYRQDPGQGLRLIYYSQIVNDFQKGDIAEGYSVSREKKESFPLTVTSAQKNPTAFYLCASSPDSNTGELFFGEGSRLTVL.

This clonotype occurred many times. V gene TRBV6-4 combines with J gene TRBJ2-2; the D is unclear. The germline CDR1 and CDR2 sequences are MRHNA and SNTAGT. Deletions cut 0 bases from V and 4 bases from J, with 12 bases between. The CDR3 has 16 residues. The DNA for the CDR3 is TGTGCCAGCAGTGACTCGAGTATCCCCTTCACCGGGGAGCTGTTTTTT. It encodes CASSDSSIPFTGELFF.

The V and J genes are TRBV19 and TRBJ1-5; possible D gene TRBD1, 6 bases. The CDR3 spans 14 residues. Trimming cost V 4 bases and J 7 bases, with 14 bases left between them. CDR1 and CDR2 (germline): LNHDA, SQIVND (reference sequence). CDR3: CASSSQDRIQPQHF. The CDR3 DNA sequence: TGTGCCAGTAGTAGCCAAGACAGGATACAGCCCCAGCATTTT.

The table lists this clonotype with many counts. The V gene is TRBV12-3 or TRBV12-4, the J gene TRBJ1-2, with TRBD1 matching over 7 bases. Unmatched junction bases numbered 5, after V lost 5 bases and J lost 8 bases. CDR3 size: 12 residues. This CDR3 is CASSITGDGYTF. Written as DNA, the CDR3 is TGTGCCAGCAGTATTACAGGGGACGGCTACACCTTC.

This clonotype was recorded many times. The CDR3 is CASSQYRDLTYNEQFF. The CDR3 coding sequence is TGCGCCAGCAGCCAGTATAGGGACCTAACCTACAATGAGCAGTTCTTC. This chain connects TRBV4-1 to TRBJ2-1; TRBD1 or TRBD2 may be the D gene (5 bases each). Germline V lookup: CDR1 MGHRA, CDR2 YSYEKL. The CDR3 runs 16 residues. Trimming stripped 3 bases from V and 2 bases from J, with 14 bases between.

The gene calls are TRBV5-5 and TRBJ1-1, with D unclear. This CDR3 contains 13 residues. CDR1 SGHKS and CDR2 YYEKEE come from the germline V gene (reference sequence). Between the trimmed V and J ends, which lost 3 bases and 1 base, there was a span of 7 bases. For the CDR3, the DNA is TGTGCCAGCAGCTGGTCAGCGAACACTGAAGCTTTCTTT. Translated, it gives CASSWSANTEAFF. Using reference TRBV5-5 and TRBJ1-1 for the parts outside the CDR3, the full variable domain is DAGVTQSPTHLIKTRGQQVTLRCSPISGHKSVSWYQQVLGQGPQFIFQYYEKEERGRGNFPDRFSARQFPNYSSELNVNALLLGDSALYLCASSWSANTEAFFGQGTRLTVV.

The V and J genes are TRBV7-9 and TRBJ1-1; D remains unclear. The CDR3 runs 13 residues. Deletions cut 5 bases from V and 2 bases from J, with 9 bases between. The germline V gene encodes CDR1 SEHNR and CDR2 FQNEAQ (reference sequence). Here the CDR3 reads CASSLLPNTEAFF. In DNA form, the CDR3 reads TGTGCCAGCAGCCTTCTTCCTAACACTGAAGCTTTCTTT.

This clonotype was counted once. V usage is TRBV29-1 and J usage is TRBJ2-5; 8 nucleotides align to TRBD2. V lost 6 bases to trimming and J lost 7 bases; unmatched junction nucleotides: 16. CDR3 length equals 15 residues. Germline assignment: CDR1 SQVTM and CDR2 ANQGSEA. The CDR3 reads CSVKNRDWSGGTQYF. Here the CDR3 DNA reads TGCAGCGTAAAAAACAGGGACTGGAGCGGGGGGACCCAGTACTTC.

Of note for this clonotype: Just one base apart from a much larger clone, this may be a read error. V gene TRBV12-3 or TRBV12-4 combines with J gene TRBJ2-2, with 8 bases matching TRBD2. CDR3 size: 16 residues. This CDR3 reads CASCLSSGTHTGELFF. The CDR3 DNA sequence: TGTGCCAGCTGTTTGAGTAGCGGGACCCACACCGGGGAGCTGTTTTTT.

At least ten counts were recorded for this clonotype. V and J are TRBV7-6 and TRBJ2-3, with a weak D call TRBD2 (6 bases). V was shortened by 5 bases and J by 2 bases, with 17 bases between the two germline ends. Germline V gene lookup returns CDR1 SGHVS and CDR2 FNYEAQ. This CDR3 has 16 residues. The CDR3 DNA sequence: TGTGCCAGCAGCCAAGGAAGGTTAGCGGCCACAGATACGCAGTATTTT. This gives the protein CASSQGRLAATDTQYF. The variable domain in full, with the rest retrieved from reference TRBV7-6 and TRBJ2-3, is GAGVSQSPRYKVTKRGQDVALRCDPISGHVSLYWYRQALGQGPEFLTYFNYEAQQDKSGLPNDRFSAERPEGSISTLTIQRTEQRDSAMYRCASSQGRLAATDTQYFGPGTRLTVL.

V usage is TRBV5-4 and J usage is TRBJ1-3; D remains unclear. V was clipped by 6 bases and J by 0 bases, with 7 bases between them. The length of the CDR3 is 13 residues. The germline gives CDR1 SGHNT, CDR2 YYREEE (reference sequence). The CDR3 spells CASTPRSGNTIYF. For the CDR3, the DNA is TGTGCCAGCACGCCCCGCTCTGGAAACACCATATATTTT. The whole variable domain, remainder taken from reference TRBV5-4 and TRBJ1-3, is ETGVTQSPTHLIKTRGQQVTLRCSSQSGHNTVSWYQQALGQGPQFIFQYYREEENGRGNFPPRFSGLQFPNYSSELNVNALELDDSALYLCASTPRSGNTIYFGEGSWLTVV.

The CDR3 is CAIRSGTIAHYEQYF. The CDR3 nucleotides read TGTGCCATCAGATCCGGGACCATCGCCCACTACGAGCAGTACTTC. The chain combines TRBV10-3 with TRBJ2-7; D is perhaps TRBD1 or TRBD2 (5 bases each). V lost 6 bases and J 3 bases, leaving 18 bases between the germline ends. In germline, CDR1 is ENHRY, CDR2 SYGVKD. This CDR3 has 15 residues.

This clonotype was observed at least ten times. The chain joins TRBV10-3 to TRBJ2-5; 12 bases align to TRBD2. The ends lost 8 bases at V and 5 bases at J; junction bases unmatched: 9. The CDR3 contains 15 residues. The V gene's germline CDR1 is ENHRY and CDR2 SYGVKD. The CDR3 sequence is CAIGASGRAGETQYF. CDR3 nucleotide sequence: TGTGCCATCGGGGCTAGCGGGAGGGCTGGGGAGACCCAGTACTTC.

Worth noting for this clonotype: This may be a read error: a much more frequent sequence differs by one nucleotide. The CDR3 ends on some other residue instead of the conserved phenylalanine or tryptophan, so this is likely a read error. The gene calls are TRBV11-3 and TRBJ2-3; D ambiguous. The germline V gene has CDR1 SGHNT and CDR2 YENEEA. Trimming removed 5 bases from V and 10 bases from J, with 10 bases in between. There are 11 residues in the CDR3. DNA for the CDR3: TGTGCCAGCAGCACGGATCGGGCGCAGTATCTT. It specifies CASSTDRAQYL.

This clonotype was recorded at least ten times. This chain links TRBV4-3 with TRBJ2-5, with 8 bases fitting TRBD2. Losses at the gene ends were 4 bases for V and 1 base for J; bases not matched to a gene: 8. Germline lookup yields CDR1 LGHNA and CDR2 YSLEER. The CDR3 has 16 residues. In nucleotides, the CDR3 is TGCGCCAGCAGCCTCGGCTTAGCGGGGACCCAAGAGACCCAGTACTTC. It is translated as CASSLGLAGTQETQYF.

This clonotype was found once. The chain uses TRBV20-1 and TRBJ2-5, with TRBD2 matching over 10 bases. J was trimmed by 4 bases and V by 3 bases; bases with no gene match: 2. The CDR3 length is 13 residues. The V gene's germline CDR1 is DFQATT and CDR2 SNEGSKA (reference sequence). CDR3 coding DNA: TGCAGTGCTAGCCTAGCGGGGGTAGAGACCCAGTACTTC. Its translation is CSASLAGVETQYF.

This clonotype has just a few counts. This chain connects TRBV7-2 to TRBJ1-4; no definite D call. The V gene lost 1 base and the J gene lost 6 bases, with 3 bases spanning the gap. There are 12 residues in the CDR3. Germline loops: CDR1 SGHTA, CDR2 FQGNSA. CDR3 coding DNA: TGTGCCAGCAGCTTAGAGGATGAAAAACTGTTTTTT. It translates to CASSLEDEKLFF.

The chain carries TRBV18 and TRBJ2-6, with a possible D match to TRBD1 (5 bases). V was pared by 6 bases and J by 0 bases, with 18 bases between. The V gene's germline CDR1 is KGHSH and CDR2 LQKENI. The CDR3 totals 18 residues. CDR3 sequence (DNA): TGTGCCAGCTCGCCGACAGCTATCTCCTCCTCTGGGGCCAACGTCCTGACTTTC. Residues: CASSPTAISSSGANVLTF.

This clonotype was seen a handful of times. The genes are TRBV7-9 and TRBJ2-7, with no clear D. From germline, CDR1 is SEHNR and CDR2 FQNEAQ (reference sequence). This CDR3 region has 12 residues. Trimming cost V 5 bases and J 7 bases, with 12 bases left between them. The CDR3, as DNA: TGTGCCAGCAGCCAAAGATCTAAGGAGCAGTACTTC. Residues: CASSQRSKEQYF.

This clonotype was detected many times. In nucleotides, the CDR3 is TGTGCCAGCAGTTACCAAGGGACAGGGAGCTCCTACGAGCAGTACTTC. Protein sequence: CASSYQGTGSSYEQYF. J is TRBJ2-7 and V is TRBV6-5; 9 nucleotides align to TRBD1. The CDR3 loop spans 16 amino acids. In germline, CDR1 is MNHEY, CDR2 SVGAGI. V lost 2 bases and J lost 0; bases outside the gene matches: 5.

V is TRBV30 and J is TRBJ2-6; no definite D call. V gave up 1 base and J gave up 1 base, with 8 bases separating them. The CDR3 totals 15 residues. Germline CDR1 GTSNPN, CDR2 SVGIG (reference sequence). The CDR3 sequence is CAWSDDPSGANVLTF. In DNA, the CDR3 is TGTGCCTGGAGTGACGACCCATCTGGGGCCAACGTCCTGACTTTC. The whole variable domain, remainder taken from reference TRBV30 and TRBJ2-6, is SQTIHQWPATLVQPVGSPLSLECTVEGTSNPNLYWYRQAAGRGLQLLFYSVGIGQISSEVPQNLSASRPQDRQFILSSKKLLLSDSGFYLCAWSDDPSGANVLTFGAGSRLTVL.

This chain connects TRBV29-1 to TRBJ2-5, with D possibly TRBD2 on 5 matching bases. V was cut by 8 bases and J by 2 bases, with 18 bases left in between. CDR1 SQVTM and CDR2 ANQGSEA come from the germline V gene. There are 14 residues in the CDR3. The CDR3 DNA reads as TGCAGCCACCGGAGCGCGGGCCAACAAGAGACCCAGTACTTC. It specifies CSHRSAGQQETQYF.

The genes are TRBV24-1 and TRBJ2-7; 11 bases are shared with TRBD2. This CDR3 contains 15 residues. Germline V gene data show CDR1 as KGHDR and CDR2 as SFDVKD. Germline trimming cut 5 bases from V and 4 bases from J; bases unmatched to any gene: 6. The CDR3 nucleotides read TGTGCCACCAGTGCCCTAGTAGCGGGAGGGTACGAGCAGTACTTC. Its translation: CATSALVAGGYEQYF.

The chain is built from TRBV5-1 and TRBJ2-1; no clear D. V was cut by 7 bases and J by 1 base, with 6 bases left in between. The V gene's germline CDR1 is SGHRS and CDR2 YFSETQ. The CDR3 is 12 residues long. For the CDR3, the DNA is TGCGCCAGCGGAGCGTCCTACAATGAGCAGTTCTTC. Protein sequence: CASGASYNEQFF.

This chain connects TRBV9 to TRBJ2-5; the D gene is possibly TRBD1 (6 bases). CDR1 and CDR2 from the germline V gene are SGDLS and YYNGEE. The CDR3 length is 15 residues. Trimming shortened V by 6 bases and J by 5 bases, and 20 bases separated the two germline ends. Written as DNA, the CDR3 is TGTGCCAGCACCCTTGGGACATCGTCATGGGAGACCCAGTACTTC. Translated, it gives CASTLGTSSWETQYF. The variable domain in full, completed from reference TRBV9 and TRBJ2-5, reads DSGVTQTPKHLITATGQRVTLRCSPRSGDLSVYWYQQSLDQGLQFLIQYYNGEERAKGNILERFSAQQFPDLHSELNLSSLELGDSALYFCASTLGTSSWETQYFGPGTRLLVL.

J is TRBJ2-5 and V is TRBV28; possibly TRBD2 for D (6 bases). The CDR3 is 14 residues long. The V gene lost 1 base and the J gene lost 5 bases, with 11 bases spanning the gap. Germline values: CDR1 MDHEN, CDR2 SYDVKM. The CDR3 DNA sequence: TGTGCCAGCAGTTTATTCGGGGAGGTGGAGACCCAGTACTTC. Protein product: CASSLFGEVETQYF.